Listed here is a single T cell receptor beta chain. This entry is derived from a study of blood T cell repertoires in COVID-19. Method: immunoSEQ multiplex PCR; TCRdb's copy keeps in-frame clones and lacks some. The sample records around 320,000 clones, 75% to 90% being singletons. This CDR3 has 12 amino acids. With 7 bases removed from V and 1 base from J, the gap between germline ends came to 8 bases. CDR1 SNHLY and CDR2 FYNNEI come from the germline V gene. The clonotype originates from a man between 18 and 35 years old with active or convalescent COVID-19. The chain is built from TRBV2 and TRBJ2-7; D remains unclear. The sequenced sample consisted of peripheral blood. CDR3 in DNA: TGTGCCAGCAAGAGAGATTCCTACGAGCAGTACTTC. Translating gives CASKRDSYEQYF.